The 30 T cell receptor beta chains in this list originate from one sample, sequenced in a study of neurological immune-mediated disorders. From the 5' RACE reads, TCRdb called clonotypes with MiXCR, one entry per CDR3 protein. This sample has tens of thousands of distinct CDR3 sequences; 2% to 3% occur once, and the top ten carry around 2%. Input material: PBMCs. Receptors originate from a woman in her forties or fifties with multiple sclerosis.

This clonotype is deemed medium-sized. The rearrangement uses TRBV25-1 and TRBJ1-3; TRBD1 is a possible D gene (5 bases). Germline V gene sequence: CDR1 MGHDK, CDR2 SYGVNS. The CDR3 has 16 residues. Deletions cut 6 bases from V and 0 bases from J, with 15 bases between. CDR3 sequence: CASRARAGLSGNTIYF. CDR3 bases: TGTGCCAGCAGGGCCCGCGCGGGGCTCTCTGGAAACACCATATATTTT.

In this sample, this clonotype turned up many times. The chain couples TRBV3-1 to TRBJ2-1; 8 bases are a match to TRBD1. The germline CDR1 and CDR2 sequences are LGHDT and YNNKEL (reference sequence). The V and J ends lost 1 base and 6 bases, in that order; junction bases with no gene match: 2. The CDR3 covers 14 residues. In nucleotides, the CDR3 is TGTGCCAGCAGCCAAGTCGGGACAGGCAATGAGCAGTTCTTC. It is translated as CASSQVGTGNEQFF.

This clonotype was detected ten times or more. The V call is TRBV6-5, the J call TRBJ1-1, with D unresolved. V lost 0 bases and J lost 4, with 9 bases in between. The CDR3 extends over 14 amino acids. The germline V gene encodes CDR1 MNHEY and CDR2 SVGAGI. CDR3 in DNA: TGTGCCAGCAGTTACTCGATCGGAATCACTGAAGCTTTCTTT. Protein: CASSYSIGITEAFF.

The CDR3 spells CASSQGGYGNEQFF. The CDR3 DNA reads TGCGCCAGCAGCCAAGGGGGATATGGCAATGAGCAGTTCTTC. The chain joins TRBV4-3 to TRBJ2-1; D remains unclear. Germline CDR1 is LGHNA and CDR2 is YSLEER. The ends were cut back, 1 base at V and 6 bases at J, with 10 bases in the middle. The CDR3 sequence is 14 residues long.

In its sample, this clonotype was seen many times. The CDR3: CSVGAFGGETQYF. The CDR3 DNA is TGCAGTGTCGGGGCCTTCGGCGGAGAGACCCAGTACTTC. This sequence joins TRBV20-1 and TRBJ2-5, with D perhaps matching TRBD1 or TRBD2 (5 bases each). CDR3 size: 13 residues. Germline values: CDR1 DFQATT, CDR2 SNEGSKA (reference sequence). V was cut by 7 bases and J by 4 bases, with 16 bases left in between.

The rearrangement uses TRBV27 and TRBJ2-3, with TRBD2 matching 8 bases. V lost 6 bases and J lost 4; bases outside the gene matches: 9. This CDR3 is built from 15 residues. The germline V gene has CDR1 MNHEY and CDR2 SMNVEV (reference sequence). CDR3 sequence reads: CASRWVTAGADTQYF. The CDR3 DNA follows: TGTGCCAGCAGATGGGTTACAGCGGGAGCAGATACGCAGTATTTT.

At least ten counts were recorded for this clonotype. The chain has TRBV12-3 or TRBV12-4 and TRBJ1-2, with a tentative D call TRBD1 (6 bases). Trimming took off 7 bases at V and 6 bases at J, with 12 bases between the two ends. The CDR3 totals 12 residues. CDR3 nucleotides: TGTGCCAGCACCCCAGGGGTGGATGGCTACACCTTC. It is translated as CASTPGVDGYTF.

This clonotype was recorded at least ten times. V is TRBV20-1 and J is TRBJ2-7; D unclear. The V end lost 0 bases, the J end lost 0 bases, and 6 bases lay between the germline ends. The CDR3 runs 13 residues. Germline loops: CDR1 DFQATT, CDR2 SNEGSKA (reference sequence). The CDR3 DNA reads TGCAGTGCTAGAGATGACGGCTCCTACGAGCAGTACTTC. It encodes CSARDDGSYEQYF.

This clonotype occurred many times. The chain has TRBV5-1 and TRBJ1-1; 11 positions match TRBD1. The CDR3 contains 15 residues. Germline V lookup: CDR1 SGHRS, CDR2 YFSETQ. The junction had 5 bases not matched to a gene; V was cut back by 4 bases and J by 3 bases. This CDR3 reads CASSPDRGQDTEAFF. The CDR3 coding sequence is TGCGCCAGCAGCCCGGACAGGGGGCAAGACACTGAAGCTTTCTTT.

This clonotype was recorded many times. The CDR3 loop is CASSFGQGTYSNQPQHF. DNA for the CDR3: TGTGCCAGCAGCTTCGGACAGGGGACCTATAGCAATCAGCCCCAGCATTTT. This chain links TRBV7-8 with TRBJ1-5; TRBD1 aligns across 9 bases. Trimming removed 3 bases from V and 0 bases from J; junction bases left unmatched: 6. The CDR3 runs to 17 residues. The V gene's germline CDR1 is SGHVS and CDR2 FQNEAQ. Full variable domain (missing parts from reference TRBV7-8 and TRBJ1-5): GAGVSQSPRYKVAKRGQDVALRCDPISGHVSLFWYQQALGQGPEFLTYFQNEAQLDKSGLPSDRFFAERPEGSVSTLKIQRTQQEDSAVYLCASSFGQGTYSNQPQHFGDGTRLSIL.

This clonotype showed up many times. V and J are TRBV20-1 and TRBJ2-7; D may match TRBD1 or TRBD2 (5 bases each). Germline loops: CDR1 DFQATT, CDR2 SNEGSKA (reference sequence). The CDR3 extends over 12 amino acids. Trimming took 1 base from V and 5 from J, leaving 9 bases between them. In DNA form, the CDR3 reads TGCAGTGCTAGAGGACGAGGGGACGAGCAGTACTTC. Its protein is CSARGRGDEQYF.

Notes on this clonotype: The conserved phenylalanine or tryptophan normally closing the CDR3 is absent here, so this likely arose from a read error. In DNA form, the CDR3 reads TGCAGTGCCATCCGACCGGAAGAGACCCAGTACAAC. Translating gives CSAIRPEETQYN. The chain has TRBV20-1 and TRBJ2-5; D gene ambiguous. The ends were cut back, 6 bases at V and 3 bases at J, with 11 bases in the middle. Germline loops: CDR1 DFQATT, CDR2 SNEGSKA (reference sequence). The CDR3 is 12 amino acids.

This clonotype was found a few times. The chain combines TRBV11-3 with TRBJ2-1; no firm D call. CDR3 length: 13 residues. Trimming pared 1 base from V and 3 bases from J, leaving 4 bases between. Germline V gene sequence: CDR1 SGHNT, CDR2 YENEEA. CDR3 nucleotides: TGTGCCAGCAGCTTAGTTCTCTACAATGAGCAGTTCTTC. It codes for CASSLVLYNEQFF.

The chain links TRBV6-5 to TRBJ1-2, with unresolved D. CDR1 is MNHEY, CDR2 SVGAGI, per germline. The length of the CDR3 is 14 residues. Trimming removed 0 bases at V and 6 bases at J, with 11 bases between. The CDR3 nucleotides are TGTGCCAGCAGTTACTCGATCGACCGGGATGGCTACACCTTC. Translation gives CASSYSIDRDGYTF.

In its sample, this clonotype ranks as medium-sized. V usage is TRBV7-6 and J usage is TRBJ2-7, with D unclear. The CDR3 length is 11 residues. V was cut by 1 base and J by 6 bases, with 4 bases left in between. Per germline, CDR1 SGHVS and CDR2 FNYEAQ. The CDR3 is CASSLGPEQYF. The CDR3 DNA sequence: TGTGCCAGCAGCTTAGGGCCCGAGCAGTACTTC.

This clonotype was observed a few times. No conserved phenylalanine or tryptophan is present at the end of the CDR3, so a read error is the likely explanation. V usage is TRBV20-1 and J usage is TRBJ2-5; 8 bases are a match to TRBD1. Germline V gives CDR1 DFQATT, CDR2 SNEGSKA (reference sequence). The CDR3 loop spans 15 amino acids. V lost 5 bases to trimming and J lost 5 bases; unmatched junction nucleotides: 13. The CDR3 nucleotides read TGCAGTGCTTCAACCTCAGGGGGCTCGTGGGAGACCCAGTACAAC. Residues: CSASTSGGSWETQYN.

There are many counts of this clonotype. The rearrangement links TRBV6-5 to TRBJ2-3, with TRBD2 matching over 10 bases. The V segment lost 7 bases and the J segment 5 bases; nucleotides outside the gene matches: 12. The CDR3 sequence is 16 residues long. Germline-derived CDR1 and CDR2 are MNHEY and SVGAGI. Written as DNA, the CDR3 is TGTGCCAGCAAGTCCCGGCTAGCGGGAGAGGAAGATACGCAGTATTTT. Protein: CASKSRLAGEEDTQYF.

This clonotype came up many times. CDR3 protein: CASSLVAARAGELFF. CDR3 sequence (DNA): TGTGCCAGCAGTCTAGTCGCAGCCAGGGCCGGGGAGCTGTTTTTT. V usage is TRBV27 and J usage is TRBJ2-2; tentatively, D is TRBD1 (5 bases). Germline CDR1 MNHEY, CDR2 SMNVEV (reference sequence). V was cut by 5 bases and J by 6 bases, with 16 bases left in between. The CDR3 runs 15 residues.

This clonotype was observed a handful of times. The chain couples TRBV6-5 to TRBJ2-5, with 11 bases matching TRBD2. V trimming: 4 bases; J trimming: 7 bases; junction bases outside the gene matches: 8. CDR3 length equals 15 residues. Germline V gene lookup returns CDR1 MNHEY and CDR2 SVGAGI. In DNA, the CDR3 is TGTGCCAGCAGTTTTAGCGGGAGGGGTACCAGGACCCAGTACTTC. Amino acid sequence: CASSFSGRGTRTQYF.

This clonotype was detected many times. V usage is TRBV5-1 and J usage is TRBJ1-3; a possible D gene is TRBD1 (5 bases). V dropped 4 bases and J dropped 4 bases, with 12 bases sitting between them. The germline CDR1 and CDR2 sequences are SGHRS and YFSETQ. The CDR3 loop spans 14 amino acids. The CDR3 reads CASSQDSRGNTIYF. The CDR3 coding sequence is TGCGCCAGCAGCCAAGACAGCAGAGGAAACACCATATATTTT.

This clonotype was counted ten times or more. The rearrangement uses TRBV5-1 and TRBJ1-1, with D possibly being TRBD1 (6 bases). In germline, CDR1 is SGHRS, CDR2 YFSETQ. V was cut by 6 bases and J by 0 bases, with 18 bases left in between. CDR3 length: 16 residues. CDR3 DNA: TGCGCCAGCATGGACGGGGCAGGGGTCATGAACACTGAAGCTTTCTTT. Its protein product is CASMDGAGVMNTEAFF. Full variable domain (remainder filled in from reference TRBV5-1 and TRBJ1-1): KAGVTQTPRYLIKTRGQQVTLSCSPISGHRSVSWYQQTPGQGLQFLFEYFSETQRNKGNFPGRFSGRQFSNSRSEMNVSTLELGDSALYLCASMDGAGVMNTEAFFGQGTRLTVV.

This clonotype was recorded at least ten times. The gene calls are TRBV7-8 and TRBJ2-3; D is uncertain. This CDR3 spans 15 amino acids. The V and J ends lost 5 bases and 0 bases respectively, with 12 bases between them. Germline CDR1 is SGHVS and CDR2 is FQNEAQ. The CDR3 spells CASSIMVTSTDTQYF. The CDR3 DNA sequence: TGTGCCAGCAGCATTATGGTTACTAGCACAGATACGCAGTATTTT.

This clonotype was seen at least ten times. The J gene is TRBJ2-5, the V gene TRBV10-3; D is possibly TRBD1 (6 bases). Germline CDR1 is ENHRY and CDR2 is SYGVKD. The CDR3 covers 15 residues. With 0 bases removed from V and 1 base from J, the gap between germline ends came to 9 bases. The CDR3 reads CAISESSTGQETQYF. CDR3 DNA: TGTGCCATCAGTGAGTCCTCGACAGGCCAAGAGACCCAGTACTTC.

This clonotype was seen repeatedly, ten times or more. The V gene is TRBV28, the J gene TRBJ2-5; D not certain. In germline, CDR1 is MDHEN, CDR2 SYDVKM. V was pared by 2 bases and J by 1 base, with 11 bases between. The CDR3 has 15 amino acids. CDR3 sequence reads: CASSLPGNFQETQYF. DNA of the CDR3: TGTGCCAGCAGTTTACCGGGCAACTTCCAAGAGACCCAGTACTTC.

This clonotype was seen a few times. The chain joins TRBV12-3 or TRBV12-4 to TRBJ1-4; D not resolved. This CDR3 has 15 residues. The V end lost 1 base, the J end lost 7 bases, and 13 bases lay between the germline ends. This CDR3 reads CASSLGGTRGEKLFF. CDR3 DNA sequence: TGTGCCAGCAGTTTAGGGGGAACCCGAGGTGAAAAACTGTTTTTT.

Many counts were recorded for this clonotype. The rearrangement joins TRBV20-1 to TRBJ2-3, with D maybe TRBD1 (6 bases). Germline V gene data show CDR1 as DFQATT and CDR2 as SNEGSKA (reference sequence). The CDR3 extends over 14 amino acids. Trimming took 3 bases from V and 0 from J, leaving 10 bases between them. The CDR3 DNA reads TGCAGTGCTAGCCCGGGACATAGCACAGATACGCAGTATTTT. This encodes CSASPGHSTDTQYF.

This clonotype has at least ten counts. V and J are TRBV29-1 and TRBJ1-1; D uncertain. The CDR3 is 10 amino acids. V gave up 7 bases and J gave up 2 bases, with 5 bases separating them. Germline V gives CDR1 SQVTM, CDR2 ANQGSEA. CDR3 sequence reads: CSALNTEAFF. CDR3 coding DNA: TGCAGCGCGCTAAACACTGAAGCTTTCTTT.

This clonotype was observed many times. V usage is TRBV5-1 and J usage is TRBJ2-3; 8 bases map to TRBD2. V was clipped by 3 bases and J by 3 bases; unmatched bases: 6. This CDR3 is built from 15 residues. Looked up from germline, CDR1 is SGHRS and CDR2 is YFSETQ. The CDR3 reads CASSSQREWTDTQYF. The CDR3 DNA follows: TGCGCCAGCAGCTCCCAGCGGGAGTGGACAGATACGCAGTATTTT.

This clonotype occurred many times. This chain uses TRBV20-1 with TRBJ2-7, with TRBD2 identical over 9 bases. The junction had 13 bases not matched to a gene; V was cut back by 6 bases and J by 7 bases. The germline CDR1 and CDR2 sequences are DFQATT and SNEGSKA (reference sequence). The CDR3 is 14 residues long. The CDR3 nucleotides are TGCAGTGCATCTTCCTTGGCGGGAGGGCGTGAGCAGTACTTC. The encoded protein is CSASSLAGGREQYF.

In this sample, this clonotype turned up many times. This CDR3 reads CSATSGGLYEQFF. CDR3 nucleotides: TGCAGTGCTACTAGCGGGGGGTTGTATGAGCAGTTCTTC. This chain uses TRBV20-1 with TRBJ2-1; TRBD2 matches 11 bases. CDR1 and CDR2 (germline): DFQATT, SNEGSKA (reference sequence). V lost 4 bases, J lost 8 bases, and 4 bases stayed unmatched. The CDR3 contains 13 residues.